This TCR beta chain originates from a study of persistence of HIV-infected CD4 T cells. Broader study findings: Antigen-responding cells were enriched for degenerate expanded CDR3beta sequences.

Sequencing used immunoSEQ version 4 in survey mode. Genomic DNA was diluted to around 10 ng/uL, up to 1 ug per sample. The table came from immunoSEQ multiplex PCR; TCRdb's copy has only in-frame clones and leaves some out. The sample carries around 47,000 clones, approximately 90% recorded once. Turning to this clone: The antigen is undetermined.

CDR3 size: 14 residues. CDR1 and CDR2 from the germline V gene are SGHNT and YYREEE (reference sequence). Trimming at V came to 7 bases and at J to 4 bases, leaving 8 bases not matched to a gene. Cells were stimulated nonspecifically with anti-CD3/anti-CD28 magnetic beads. Sorting of responding CD4+ T cells relied on upregulated CD40 ligand together with CD69. Donors had CD4+ T cell counts above 400 cells/uL and were CMV-seropositive. The receptor was derived from an adult man with HIV who was CMV-seropositive. The chain couples TRBV5-4 to TRBJ2-1; 7 bases align to TRBD1. Here the sequenced sample was CD4+ T cells sorted from PBMCs after roughly 18-hour stimulation, taken from a patient who received antiretroviral therapy. CDR3 sequence: CASARTGPYNEQFF. CDR3 bases: TGTGCCAGCGCGAGGACAGGACCGTACAATGAGCAGTTCTTC.